The clone carrying this T cell receptor (beta chain) has only a few counts. Germline is not matched at one junction end, which may reflect a read error. This sample is part of a study of cytomegalovirus exposure and HLA in healthy donors. CDR3 length equals 18 residues. Germline values: CDR1 SGHRS, CDR2 YFSETQ. The PCR was carried out with 60 Vbeta primers and 13 Jbeta primers. Clones were sequenced by immunoSEQ multiplex PCR, and TCRdb holds only the in-frame ones, with some missing. In the table there are about 140,000 clones, about three quarters of which are singletons. The V call is TRBV5-1, the J call TRBJ2-6; TRBD1 aligns across 7 bases. The TCR sequence derives from a man in his forties in good health and CMV-seronegative. The sample was PBMCs. DNA of the CDR3: TGCGCCAGCAGCTTCCCGGGACAGCGAGATTCTGGGGCCAACGGCCTGACTTTC. Its protein is CASSFPGQRDSGANGLTF.